This T cell receptor (beta chain) was profiled in a study of cytomegalovirus exposure and HLA in healthy donors. Libraries were prepared by immunoSEQ multiplex PCR; TCRdb keeps only in-frame clonotypes and omits some of them. This sample has about 400,000 clones, with 86% found just once. V shed 6 bases, J shed 2 bases, and the junction held 5 bases outside the gene matches. Germline V lookup: CDR1 SNHLY, CDR2 FYNNEI. The CDR3 is 14 amino acids. This chain links TRBV2 with TRBJ1-1, with 8 bases matching TRBD1. The receptor comes from a woman in her late teens or twenties in good health and CMV-seronegative. Material: PBMCs. This CDR3 is CASSWTGRNTEAFF. CDR3 nucleotide sequence: TGTGCCAGCAGCTGGACAGGGAGAAACACTGAAGCTTTCTTT. Filled out from reference TRBV2 and TRBJ1-1, the complete variable domain reads EPEVTQTPSHQVTQMGQEVILRCVPISNHLYFYWYRQILGQKVEFLVSFYNNEISEKSEIFDDQFSVERPDGSNFTLKIRSTKLEDSAMYFCASSWTGRNTEAFFGQGTRLTVV.